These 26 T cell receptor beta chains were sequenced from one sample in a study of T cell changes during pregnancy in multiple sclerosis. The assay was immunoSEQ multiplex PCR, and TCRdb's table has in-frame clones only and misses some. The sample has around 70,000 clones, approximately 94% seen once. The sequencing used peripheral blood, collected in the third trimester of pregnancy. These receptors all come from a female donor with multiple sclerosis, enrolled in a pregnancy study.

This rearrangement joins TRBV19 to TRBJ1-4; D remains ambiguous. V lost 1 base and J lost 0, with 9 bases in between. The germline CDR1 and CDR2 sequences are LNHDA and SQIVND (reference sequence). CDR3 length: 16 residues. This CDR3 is CASSIAPTTTNEKLFF. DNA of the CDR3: TGTGCCAGTAGTATAGCCCCAACTACAACTAATGAAAAACTGTTTTTT.

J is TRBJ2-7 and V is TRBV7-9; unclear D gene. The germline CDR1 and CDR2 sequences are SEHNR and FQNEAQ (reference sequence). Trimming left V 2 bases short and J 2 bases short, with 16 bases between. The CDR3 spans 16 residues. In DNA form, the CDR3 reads TGTGCCAGCAGCTTAATCCGTCCGGTGAGCACCTACGAGCAGTACTTC. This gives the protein CASSLIRPVSTYEQYF. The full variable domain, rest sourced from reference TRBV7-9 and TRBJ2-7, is DTGVSQNPRHKITKRGQNVTFRCDPISEHNRLYWYRQTLGQGPEFLTYFQNEAQLEKSRLLSDRFSAERPKGSFSTLEIQRTEQGDSAMYLCASSLIRPVSTYEQYFGPGTRLTVT.

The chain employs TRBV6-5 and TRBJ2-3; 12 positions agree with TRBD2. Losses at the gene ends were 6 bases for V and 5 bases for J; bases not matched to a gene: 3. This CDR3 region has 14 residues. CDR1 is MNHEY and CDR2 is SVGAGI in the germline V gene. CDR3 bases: TGTGCCAGCAGGCTAGCGGGGGGGAGAGATACGCAGTATTTT. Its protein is CASRLAGGRDTQYF.

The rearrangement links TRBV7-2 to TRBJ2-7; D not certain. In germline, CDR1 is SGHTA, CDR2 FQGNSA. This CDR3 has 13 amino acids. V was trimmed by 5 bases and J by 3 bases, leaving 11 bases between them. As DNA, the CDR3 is TGTGCCAGCAGCCCTAGTCCGGGCTACGAGCAGTACTTC. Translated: CASSPSPGYEQYF.

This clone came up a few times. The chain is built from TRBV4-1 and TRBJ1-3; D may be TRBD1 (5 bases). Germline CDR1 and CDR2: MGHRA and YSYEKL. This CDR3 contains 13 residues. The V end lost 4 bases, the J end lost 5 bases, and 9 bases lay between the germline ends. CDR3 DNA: TGCGCCAGCAGCCGAGGGACTAGAAACACCATATATTTT. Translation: CASSRGTRNTIYF.

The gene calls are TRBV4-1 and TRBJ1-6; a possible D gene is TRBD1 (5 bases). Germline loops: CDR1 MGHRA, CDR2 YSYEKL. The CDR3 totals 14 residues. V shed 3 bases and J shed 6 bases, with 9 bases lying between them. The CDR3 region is CASSQGGVNSPLHF. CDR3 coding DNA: TGCGCCAGCAGCCAGGGAGGGGTTAATTCACCCCTCCACTTT.

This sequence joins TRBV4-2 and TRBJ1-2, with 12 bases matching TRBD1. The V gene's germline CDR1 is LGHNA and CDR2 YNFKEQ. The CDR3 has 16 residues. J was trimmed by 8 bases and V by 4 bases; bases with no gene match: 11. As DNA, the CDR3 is TGTGCCAGCAGCCCTAGGGGGACAGGGGGCGAGCCCGGCTACACCTTC. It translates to CASSPRGTGGEPGYTF.

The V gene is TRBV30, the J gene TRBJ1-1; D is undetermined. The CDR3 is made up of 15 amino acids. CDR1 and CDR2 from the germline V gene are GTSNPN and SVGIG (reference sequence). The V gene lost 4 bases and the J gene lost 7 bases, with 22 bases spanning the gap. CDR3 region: CAWKRAGGLTFEAFF. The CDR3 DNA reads TGTGCCTGGAAAAGGGCGGGAGGACTAACATTTGAAGCTTTCTTT.

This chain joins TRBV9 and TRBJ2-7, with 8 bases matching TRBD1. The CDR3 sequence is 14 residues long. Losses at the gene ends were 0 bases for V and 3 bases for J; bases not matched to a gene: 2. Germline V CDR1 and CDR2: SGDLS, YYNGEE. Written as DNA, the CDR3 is TGTGCCAGCAGCGTAGGACAGGGGTACTACGAGCAGTACTTC. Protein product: CASSVGQGYYEQYF.

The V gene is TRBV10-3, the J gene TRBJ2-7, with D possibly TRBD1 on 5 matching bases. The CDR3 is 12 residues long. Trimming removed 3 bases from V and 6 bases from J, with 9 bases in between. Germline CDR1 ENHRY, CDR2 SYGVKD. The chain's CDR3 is CAISESGLEQYF. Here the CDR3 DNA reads TGTGCCATCAGTGAATCAGGGCTCGAGCAGTACTTC.

The chain's CDR3 is CASRKGTAWYEQYF. CDR3 bases: TGTGCAAGTCGCAAAGGGACAGCCTGGTACGAGCAGTACTTC. The chain combines TRBV12-2 with TRBJ2-7; no DNA check was done on the table's D call, TRBD1. TRBV12-2 is a known pseudogene. This CDR3 has 14 residues.

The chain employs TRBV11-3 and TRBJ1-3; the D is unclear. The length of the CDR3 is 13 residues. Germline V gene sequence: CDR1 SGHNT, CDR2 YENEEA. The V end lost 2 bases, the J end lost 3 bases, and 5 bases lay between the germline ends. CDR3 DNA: TGTGCCAGCAGCTTATCGGTTGGAAACACCATATATTTT. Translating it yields CASSLSVGNTIYF.

The CDR3 nucleotides read TGCGCCAGCAGCCATTATGGGGACAGCACCTCTGGAAACACCATATATTTT. As protein: CASSHYGDSTSGNTIYF. V and J are TRBV4-1 and TRBJ1-3; 7 positions match TRBD1. Germline values: CDR1 MGHRA, CDR2 YSYEKL. The CDR3 contains 17 residues. The V segment lost 3 bases and the J segment 0 bases; nucleotides outside the gene matches: 8.

CDR3 DNA sequence: TGTGCCAGCAGTCCCCGGACAGGGGGCTACCACGAGCAGTACTTC. This sequence encodes CASSPRTGGYHEQYF. This chain connects TRBV6-5 to TRBJ2-7; 11 nucleotides match TRBD1. This CDR3 region has 15 residues. Germline CDR1 is MNHEY and CDR2 is SVGAGI. V was pared by 5 bases and J by 5 bases, with 8 bases of the junction left unmatched.

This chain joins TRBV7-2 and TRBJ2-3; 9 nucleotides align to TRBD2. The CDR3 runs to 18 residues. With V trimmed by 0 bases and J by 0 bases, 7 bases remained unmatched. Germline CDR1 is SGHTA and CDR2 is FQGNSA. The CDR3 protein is CASSLARLAGRSTDTQYF. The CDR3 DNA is TGTGCCAGCAGCTTAGCCAGGCTAGCGGGACGTAGCACAGATACGCAGTATTTT.

The CDR3 here is CASSLRGLGDGYTF. The CDR3 nucleotides read TGTGCCAGCAGCTTGAGGGGACTAGGGGATGGCTACACCTTC. The chain uses TRBV7-3 and TRBJ1-2, with D possibly TRBD1 on 5 matching bases. Deletions cut 3 bases from V and 6 bases from J, with 14 bases between. Germline CDR1 and CDR2: SGHTA and FQGTGA. The CDR3 has 14 residues.

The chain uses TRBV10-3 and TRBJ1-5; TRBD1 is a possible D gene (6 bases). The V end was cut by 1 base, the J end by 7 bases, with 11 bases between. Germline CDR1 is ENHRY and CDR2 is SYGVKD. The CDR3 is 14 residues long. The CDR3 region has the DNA TGTGCCATCAGTGAGTGGGGGGGCAGCCAGCCCCAGCATTTT. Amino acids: CAISEWGGSQPQHF.

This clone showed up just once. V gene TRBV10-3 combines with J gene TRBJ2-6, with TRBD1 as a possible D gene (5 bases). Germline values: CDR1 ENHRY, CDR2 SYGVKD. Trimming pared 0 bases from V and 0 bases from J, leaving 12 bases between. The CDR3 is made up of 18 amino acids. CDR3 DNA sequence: TGTGCCATCAGTGAGTCACCCGGGCAGGGCTCTGGGGCCAACGTCCTGACTTTC. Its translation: CAISESPGQGSGANVLTF.

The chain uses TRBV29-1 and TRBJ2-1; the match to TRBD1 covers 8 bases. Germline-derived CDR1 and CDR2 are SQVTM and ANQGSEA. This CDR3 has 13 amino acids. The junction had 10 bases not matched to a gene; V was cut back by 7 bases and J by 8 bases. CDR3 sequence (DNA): TGCAGCGCCGCAGGGGGCCGTATCGATGAGCAGTTCTTC. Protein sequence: CSAAGGRIDEQFF.

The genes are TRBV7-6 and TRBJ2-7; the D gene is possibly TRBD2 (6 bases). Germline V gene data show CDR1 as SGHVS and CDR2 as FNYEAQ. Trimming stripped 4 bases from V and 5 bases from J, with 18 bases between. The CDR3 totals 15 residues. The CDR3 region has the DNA TGTGCCAGCAGCTCGCGGGCGGGGACCGGGGACGAGCAGTACTTC. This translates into CASSSRAGTGDEQYF.

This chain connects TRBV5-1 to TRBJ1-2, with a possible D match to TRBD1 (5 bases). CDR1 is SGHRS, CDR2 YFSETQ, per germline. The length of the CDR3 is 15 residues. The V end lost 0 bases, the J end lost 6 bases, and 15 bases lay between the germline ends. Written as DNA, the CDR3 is TGCGCCAGCAGCTTGGCCGGAGGGGAAAAGGATGGCTACACCTTC. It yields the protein CASSLAGGEKDGYTF.

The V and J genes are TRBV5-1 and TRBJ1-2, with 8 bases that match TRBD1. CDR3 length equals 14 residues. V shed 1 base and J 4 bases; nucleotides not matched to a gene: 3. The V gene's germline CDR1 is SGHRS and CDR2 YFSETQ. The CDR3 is CASSLHRGVYGYTF. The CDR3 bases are TGCGCCAGCAGCTTGCACAGGGGGGTCTATGGCTACACCTTC.

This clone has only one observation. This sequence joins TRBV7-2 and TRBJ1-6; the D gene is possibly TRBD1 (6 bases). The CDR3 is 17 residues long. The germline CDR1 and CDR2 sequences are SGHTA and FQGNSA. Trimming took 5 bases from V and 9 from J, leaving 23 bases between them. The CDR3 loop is CASSPQTGPSKSSPLHF. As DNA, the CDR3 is TGTGCCAGCAGCCCCCAGACAGGCCCCTCGAAAAGTTCACCCCTCCACTTT.

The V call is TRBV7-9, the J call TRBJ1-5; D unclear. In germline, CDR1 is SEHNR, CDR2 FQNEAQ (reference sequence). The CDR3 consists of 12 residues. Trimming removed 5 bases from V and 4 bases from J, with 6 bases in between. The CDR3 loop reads CASSEPNQPQHF. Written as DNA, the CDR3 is TGTGCCAGCAGCGAGCCTAATCAGCCCCAGCATTTT.

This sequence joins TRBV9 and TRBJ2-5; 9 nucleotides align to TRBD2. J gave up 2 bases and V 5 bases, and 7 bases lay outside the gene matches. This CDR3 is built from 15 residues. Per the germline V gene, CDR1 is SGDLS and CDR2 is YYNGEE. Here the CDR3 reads CASSDSGGVQETQYF. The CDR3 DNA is TGTGCCAGCAGTGATAGCGGGGGTGTACAAGAGACCCAGTACTTC. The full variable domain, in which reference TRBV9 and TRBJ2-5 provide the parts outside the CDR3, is DSGVTQTPKHLITATGQRVTLRCSPRSGDLSVYWYQQSLDQGLQFLIQYYNGEERAKGNILERFSAQQFPDLHSELNLSSLELGDSALYFCASSDSGGVQETQYFGPGTRLLVL.

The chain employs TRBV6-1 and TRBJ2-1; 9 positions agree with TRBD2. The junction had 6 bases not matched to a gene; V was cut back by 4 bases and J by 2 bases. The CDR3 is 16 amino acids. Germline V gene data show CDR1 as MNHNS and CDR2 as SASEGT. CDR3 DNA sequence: TGTGCCAGCAGTGCCCGCGGGGGGGCAACCTACAATGAGCAGTTCTTC. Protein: CASSARGGATYNEQFF.